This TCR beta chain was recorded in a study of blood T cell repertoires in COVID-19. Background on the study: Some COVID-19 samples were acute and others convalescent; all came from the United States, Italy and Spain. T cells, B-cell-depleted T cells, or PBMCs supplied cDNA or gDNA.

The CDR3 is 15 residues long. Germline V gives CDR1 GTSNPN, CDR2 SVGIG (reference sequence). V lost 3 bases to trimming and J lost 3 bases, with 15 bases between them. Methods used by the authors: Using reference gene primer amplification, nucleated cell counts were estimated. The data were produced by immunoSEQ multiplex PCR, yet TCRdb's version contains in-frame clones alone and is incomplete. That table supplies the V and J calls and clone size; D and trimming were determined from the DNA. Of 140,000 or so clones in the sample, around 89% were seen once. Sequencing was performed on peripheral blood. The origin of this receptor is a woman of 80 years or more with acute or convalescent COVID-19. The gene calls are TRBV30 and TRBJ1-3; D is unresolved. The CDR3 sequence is CAWREPARFGNTIYF. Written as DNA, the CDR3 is TGTGCCTGGAGGGAACCCGCCAGGTTTGGAAACACCATATATTTT.